Reported below is one T cell receptor beta chain. Its antigen is still unknown. The data were taken from a study of Graves' ophthalmopathy and Graves' hyperthyroidism. Across the whole study: The authors collected peripheral blood at initial diagnosis, before any treatment. Study observations and caveats: Progression of ophthalmopathy was predicted by the model with 70% to 71% sensitivity and about 72% specificity.

The authors amplified TCR beta CDR3 regions, and they did so from RNA transcripts for repertoire sequencing. First-round RT-PCR employed HTBI primers, with a second-round multiplex PCR after it. Each CDR3 protein gets one entry after TCRdb re-called the multiplex PCR reads with MiXCR. The sample includes over 500,000 distinct CDR3 sequences, approximately 21% seen only once; the top ten take approximately 7%. Patients in the hyperthyroidism group, adults aged 18 to 65, were newly diagnosed, under 2 months' duration. The sequencing sample was made of peripheral blood. This TCR was sampled from a woman aged 18-35 years with stable Graves' hyperthyroidism. Some clones in this sample may be carry-over from other donors' samples.

The CDR3 DNA is TGTGCCAGCAGTGAAGCGCACGGGGGTGCGGAGACCCAGTACTTC. This codes for CASSEAHGGAETQYF. This chain connects TRBV6-1 to TRBJ2-5, with D possibly being TRBD2 (6 bases). V was shortened by 0 bases and J by 5 bases, with 13 bases between the two germline ends. The length of the CDR3 is 15 residues. Germline V CDR1 and CDR2: MNHNS, SASEGT.